These 19 T cell receptor beta chains were sequenced from one sample in a study of T-cell reconstitution after alpha-beta-depleted transplantation in children. The TCRbeta library incorporated unique molecular identifiers. TCRdb fed the PCR reads into MiXCR, producing one record per CDR3 protein. The sample yields 750,000 to 950,000 distinct CDR3 sequences, 15% to 20% seen once. The input for sequencing was PBMCs, mostly from graft donor cells, taken 360 days after TCRalphabeta/CD19-depleted stem cell transplant. All receptors derive from a male patient younger than 18 who had a stem cell transplant for acute lymphoblastic leukemia, so the T cells may come from the graft donor.

This chain links TRBV7-9 with TRBJ1-5; D is unresolved. The germline CDR1 and CDR2 sequences are SEHNR and FQNEAQ (reference sequence). The CDR3 length is 13 residues. Deletions cut 5 bases from V and 9 bases from J, with 14 bases between. Here the CDR3 reads CASSPTGITPQHF. The CDR3 nucleotides read TGTGCCAGCAGCCCTACCGGGATAACGCCCCAGCATTTT.

This clonotype has at least ten counts. J is TRBJ2-3 and V is TRBV5-1; tentatively, D is TRBD2 (5 bases). V lost 0 bases and J lost 5, with 16 bases in between. This CDR3 spans 16 amino acids. Germline V gene lookup returns CDR1 SGHRS and CDR2 YFSETQ. The CDR3 here is CASSLDELVGRDTQYF. The DNA for the CDR3 is TGCGCCAGCAGCTTGGATGAGCTAGTGGGGAGAGATACGCAGTATTTT.

This clonotype was detected many times. J is TRBJ2-7 and V is TRBV29-1; unclear D gene. Trimming took 2 bases from V and 1 from J, leaving 18 bases between them. The CDR3 spans 16 residues. Germline V gene lookup returns CDR1 SQVTM and CDR2 ANQGSEA. CDR3 sequence reads: CSVEMTAPHTSYEQYF. CDR3 sequence (DNA): TGCAGCGTTGAAATGACGGCCCCTCACACGTCCTACGAGCAGTACTTC.

The chain recombines TRBV6-1 with TRBJ2-1, with TRBD1 identical over 8 bases. CDR1 is MNHNS, CDR2 SASEGT, per germline. Trimming at V came to 7 bases and at J to 9 bases, leaving 5 bases not matched to a gene. The CDR3 runs to 12 residues. The CDR3 here is CASMRDRREQFF. In DNA form, the CDR3 reads TGTGCCAGCATGAGGGACAGGCGTGAGCAGTTCTTC.

The rearrangement uses TRBV12-5 and TRBJ2-1, with 12 bases aligning to TRBD2. The CDR3 sequence is 17 residues long. Germline values: CDR1 LGHNT, CDR2 FRNRAP. V was pared by 0 bases and J by 6 bases, with 6 bases of the junction left unmatched. The CDR3 DNA is TGTGCTAGTGGTTTGGTACCGGGGACTAGCGGGTTCAATGAGCAGTTCTTC. Amino acids: CASGLVPGTSGFNEQFF.

This clonotype was counted a few times. J is TRBJ2-5 and V is TRBV20-1, with D uncertain. The CDR3 is 16 residues long. Trimming removed 1 base at V and 5 bases at J, with 20 bases between. The V gene's germline CDR1 is DFQATT and CDR2 SNEGSKA (reference sequence). CDR3 amino acids: CSARGRARPGGETQYF. The CDR3 DNA sequence: TGCAGTGCTAGAGGACGTGCGAGACCGGGTGGGGAGACCCAGTACTTC.

The chain links TRBV15 to TRBJ1-2, with D maybe TRBD1 (6 bases). Per the germline V gene, CDR1 is LNHNV and CDR2 is YYDKDF (reference sequence). The CDR3 has 16 residues. V gave up 0 bases and J gave up 6 bases, with 17 bases separating them. CDR3 bases: TGTGCCACCAGCAGAGATAACCCAGGGACAAAGGATGGCTACACCTTC. This translates into CATSRDNPGTKDGYTF.

The V call is TRBV12-3 or TRBV12-4, the J call TRBJ2-1; 14 bases line up with TRBD2. The V segment lost 8 bases and the J segment 8 bases; nucleotides outside the gene matches: 11. CDR3 size: 16 residues. The CDR3 sequence: CASAPSGLAGDDEQFF. The CDR3 nucleotides read TGTGCCAGCGCCCCCTCGGGACTAGCGGGAGACGATGAGCAGTTCTTC.

About this clonotype: An end of the junction differs from the germline gene, which may be a read error. This sequence joins TRBV7-8 and TRBJ1-1; TRBD1 is a possible D gene (6 bases). The CDR3 length is 15 residues. Germline CDR1 SGHVS, CDR2 FQNEAQ. DNA of the CDR3: TGTGCCAGCAGCCCCCATGTAGGGGGAAGCACTGAACCTTTCTTT. Translating gives CASSPHVGGSTEPFF.

This clonotype was seen at least ten times. This sequence joins TRBV2 and TRBJ2-5; tentatively, D is TRBD2 (5 bases). CDR3 length equals 13 residues. Germline V gene data show CDR1 as SNHLY and CDR2 as FYNNEI. V shed 7 bases and J shed 3 bases, with 12 bases lying between them. The chain's CDR3 is CASTLSEEETQYF. The CDR3 nucleotides read TGTGCCAGCACGCTTTCGGAGGAAGAGACCCAGTACTTC.

The gene calls are TRBV15 and TRBJ2-7; TRBD2 matches at 10 bases. This CDR3 has 16 residues. The V gene end was trimmed by 1 base and the J gene end by 2 bases; junction bases not matched to a gene: 5. CDR1 is LNHNV and CDR2 is YYDKDF in the germline V gene (reference sequence). The CDR3 nucleotides read TGTGCCACCAGCAGAGTTGGACTAGCGGTCCCCTACGAGCAGTACTTC. Encoded protein: CATSRVGLAVPYEQYF.

As to this clonotype: A junction boundary mismatches the germline segment, possibly from a read error. V gene TRBV2 combines with J gene TRBJ2-7; 8 nucleotides agree with TRBD1. This CDR3 contains 14 residues. The germline V gene has CDR1 SNHLY and CDR2 FYNNEI. CDR3 region: CASSPGQGLHEQYF. CDR3 bases: TGTGCAAGCAGCCCCGGACAGGGCCTCCACGAGCAGTACTTC.

The V call is TRBV15, the J call TRBJ2-1, with TRBD2 matching 7 bases. Germline lookup yields CDR1 LNHNV and CDR2 YYDKDF (reference sequence). Trimming took 1 base from V and 0 from J; bases not matched to a gene: 3. The CDR3 is 16 residues long. The CDR3 loop reads CATSRGRGSSYNEQFF. The CDR3 region has the DNA TGTGCCACCAGCAGAGGCCGCGGGAGCTCCTACAATGAGCAGTTCTTC.

This clonotype has a handful of counts. CDR3: CASRSSGGQETQYF. As DNA, the CDR3 is TGCGCCAGCAGATCCTCAGGCGGGCAAGAGACCCAGTACTTC. J is TRBJ2-5 and V is TRBV5-1; possible D gene TRBD2, 5 bases. The germline V and J ends were trimmed by 5 bases and 2 bases, with 13 bases remaining between them. CDR1 and CDR2 (germline): SGHRS, YFSETQ. The CDR3 length is 14 residues. The entire variable domain, with the rest obtained from reference TRBV5-1 and TRBJ2-5, is as follows: KAGVTQTPRYLIKTRGQQVTLSCSPISGHRSVSWYQQTPGQGLQFLFEYFSETQRNKGNFPGRFSGRQFSNSRSEMNVSTLELGDSALYLCASRSSGGQETQYFGPGTRLLVL.

The sample holds many counts of this clonotype. The rearrangement joins TRBV27 to TRBJ2-1, with 8 nucleotides matching TRBD2. Germline lookup yields CDR1 MNHEY and CDR2 SMNVEV (reference sequence). This CDR3 contains 14 residues. The ends lost 3 bases at V and 5 bases at J; junction bases unmatched: 3. CDR3 nucleotides: TGTGCCAGCAGTTTCAGCGGGAGAAACAATGAGCAGTTCTTC. Its translation is CASSFSGRNNEQFF.

This clonotype has a handful of counts. This chain connects TRBV5-1 to TRBJ2-3; D call uncertain. Germline-derived CDR1 and CDR2 are SGHRS and YFSETQ. V was shortened by 6 bases and J by 6 bases, with 11 bases between the two germline ends. This CDR3 is built from 12 residues. The CDR3 sequence: CASMSGPDTQYF. DNA for the CDR3: TGCGCCAGCATGTCCGGGCCTGATACGCAGTATTTT.

This clonotype was seen only a few times. The rearrangement joins TRBV6-5 to TRBJ2-7; D is unresolved. This CDR3 is built from 11 residues. V gave up 4 bases and J gave up 5 bases, with 6 bases separating them. Germline CDR1 and CDR2: MNHEY and SVGAGI. The CDR3 nucleotides read TGTGCCAGCAGTTCGCGACACGAGCAGTACTTC. It is translated as CASSSRHEQYF.

This clonotype has more than one count but fewer than ten. The rearrangement joins TRBV4-1 to TRBJ2-7; 8 nucleotides align to TRBD2. Trimming at V came to 4 bases and at J to 5 bases, leaving 1 base not matched to a gene. CDR3 length: 12 residues. CDR1 and CDR2 (germline): MGHRA, YSYEKL. As DNA, the CDR3 is TGCGCCAGCAGCCGTAGCGGGAACGAGCAGTACTTC. This gives the protein CASSRSGNEQYF.

CDR3 residues: CSARDPRTEFSNQPQHF. DNA of the CDR3: TGCAGTGCTAGAGATCCCCGGACAGAATTTAGCAATCAGCCCCAGCATTTT. The chain links TRBV20-1 to TRBJ1-5; perhaps TRBD1 as D (6 bases). Trimming took 0 bases from V and 0 from J, leaving 15 bases between them. The V gene's germline CDR1 is DFQATT and CDR2 SNEGSKA (reference sequence). The CDR3 totals 17 residues.